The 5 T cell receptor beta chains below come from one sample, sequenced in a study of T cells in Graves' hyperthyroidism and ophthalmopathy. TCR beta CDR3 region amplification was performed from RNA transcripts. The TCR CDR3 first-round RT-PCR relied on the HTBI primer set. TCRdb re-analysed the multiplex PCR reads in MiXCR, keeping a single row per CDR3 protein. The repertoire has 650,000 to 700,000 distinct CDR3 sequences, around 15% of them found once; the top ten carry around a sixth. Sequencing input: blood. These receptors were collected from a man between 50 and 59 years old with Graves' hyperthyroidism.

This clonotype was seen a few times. CDR3 sequence (DNA): TGTGCCAGCAGTGCCCGGCTACGTGAAGCTTTCTTT. As protein: CASSARLREAFF. The chain links TRBV6-1 to TRBJ1-1; D gene unclear. The V gene lost 4 bases and the J gene lost 7 bases, with 10 bases spanning the gap. CDR3 length: 12 amino acids. Germline V gene data show CDR1 as MNHNS and CDR2 as SASEGT.

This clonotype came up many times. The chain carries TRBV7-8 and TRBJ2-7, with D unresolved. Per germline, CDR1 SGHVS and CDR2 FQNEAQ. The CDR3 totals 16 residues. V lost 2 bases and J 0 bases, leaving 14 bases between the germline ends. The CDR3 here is CASSLSASAFSYEQYF. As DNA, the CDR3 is TGTGCCAGCAGCTTATCTGCATCGGCCTTCTCCTACGAGCAGTACTTC.

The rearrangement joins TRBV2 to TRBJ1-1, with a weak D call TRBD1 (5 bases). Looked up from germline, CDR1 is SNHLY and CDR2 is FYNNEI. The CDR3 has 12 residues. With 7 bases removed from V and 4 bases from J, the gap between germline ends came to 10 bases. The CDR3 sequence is CASIVGGTEAFF. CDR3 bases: TGTGCCAGCATTGTGGGGGGCACTGAAGCTTTCTTT.

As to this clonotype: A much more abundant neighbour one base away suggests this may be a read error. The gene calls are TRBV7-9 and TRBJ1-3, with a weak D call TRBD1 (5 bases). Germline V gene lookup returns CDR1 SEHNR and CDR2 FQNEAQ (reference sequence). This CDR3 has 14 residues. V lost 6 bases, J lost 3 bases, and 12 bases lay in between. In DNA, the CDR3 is TGTGCCAGCAGAACGGAGGGACGTGGAAACACCATATATTTT. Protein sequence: CASRTEGRGNTIYF.

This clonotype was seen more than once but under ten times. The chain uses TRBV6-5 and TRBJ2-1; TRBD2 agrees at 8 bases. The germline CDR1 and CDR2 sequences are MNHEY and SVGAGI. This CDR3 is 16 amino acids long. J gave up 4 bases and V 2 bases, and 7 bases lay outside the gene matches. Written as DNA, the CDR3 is TGTGCCAGCAGTTACGAGGCTAGCGGGTTTTACAATGAGCAGTTCTTC. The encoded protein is CASSYEASGFYNEQFF.